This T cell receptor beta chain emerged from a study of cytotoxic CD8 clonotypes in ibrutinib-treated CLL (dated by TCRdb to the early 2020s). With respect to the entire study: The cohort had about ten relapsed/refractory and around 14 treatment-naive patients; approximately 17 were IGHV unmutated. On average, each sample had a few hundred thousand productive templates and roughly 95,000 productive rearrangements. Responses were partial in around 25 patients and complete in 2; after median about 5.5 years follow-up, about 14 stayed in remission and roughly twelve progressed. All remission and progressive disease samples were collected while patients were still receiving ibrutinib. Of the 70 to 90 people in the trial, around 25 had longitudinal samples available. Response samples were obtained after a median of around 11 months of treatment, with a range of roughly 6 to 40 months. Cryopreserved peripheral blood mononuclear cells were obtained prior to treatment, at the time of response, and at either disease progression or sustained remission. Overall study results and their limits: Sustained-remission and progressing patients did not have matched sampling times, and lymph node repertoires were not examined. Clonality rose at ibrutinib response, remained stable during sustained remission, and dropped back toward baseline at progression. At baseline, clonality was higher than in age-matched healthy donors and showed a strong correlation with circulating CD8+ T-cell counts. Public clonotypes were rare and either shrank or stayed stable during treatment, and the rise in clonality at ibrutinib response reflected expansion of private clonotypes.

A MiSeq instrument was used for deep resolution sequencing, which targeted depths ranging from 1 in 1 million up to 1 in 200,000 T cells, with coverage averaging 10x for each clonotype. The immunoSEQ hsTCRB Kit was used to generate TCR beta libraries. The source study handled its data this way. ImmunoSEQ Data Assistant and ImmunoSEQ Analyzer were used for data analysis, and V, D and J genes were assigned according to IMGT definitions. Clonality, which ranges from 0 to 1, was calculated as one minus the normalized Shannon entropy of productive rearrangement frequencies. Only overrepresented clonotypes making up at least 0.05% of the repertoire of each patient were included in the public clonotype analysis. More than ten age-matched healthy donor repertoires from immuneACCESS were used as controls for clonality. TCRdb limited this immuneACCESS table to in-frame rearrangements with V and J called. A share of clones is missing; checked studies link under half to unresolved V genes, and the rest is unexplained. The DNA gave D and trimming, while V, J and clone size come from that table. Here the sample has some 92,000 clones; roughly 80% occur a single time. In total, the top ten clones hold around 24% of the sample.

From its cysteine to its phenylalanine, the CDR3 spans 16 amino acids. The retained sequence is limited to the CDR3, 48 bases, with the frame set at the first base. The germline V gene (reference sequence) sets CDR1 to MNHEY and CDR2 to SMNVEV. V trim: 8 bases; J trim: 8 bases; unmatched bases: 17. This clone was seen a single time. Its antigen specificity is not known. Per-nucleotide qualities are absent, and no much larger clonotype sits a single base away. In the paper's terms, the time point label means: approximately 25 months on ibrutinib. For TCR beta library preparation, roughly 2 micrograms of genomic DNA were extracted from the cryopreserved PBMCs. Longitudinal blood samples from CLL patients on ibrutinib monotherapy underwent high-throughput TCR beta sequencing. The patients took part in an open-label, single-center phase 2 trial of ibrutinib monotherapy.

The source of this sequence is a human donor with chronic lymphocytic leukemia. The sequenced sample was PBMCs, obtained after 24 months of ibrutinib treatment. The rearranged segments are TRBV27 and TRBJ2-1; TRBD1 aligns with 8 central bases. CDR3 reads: CASLPYRGAPADEQFF. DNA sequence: TGTGCCAGCCTCCCGTACAGGGGGGCGCCCGCCGATGAGCAGTTCTTC.